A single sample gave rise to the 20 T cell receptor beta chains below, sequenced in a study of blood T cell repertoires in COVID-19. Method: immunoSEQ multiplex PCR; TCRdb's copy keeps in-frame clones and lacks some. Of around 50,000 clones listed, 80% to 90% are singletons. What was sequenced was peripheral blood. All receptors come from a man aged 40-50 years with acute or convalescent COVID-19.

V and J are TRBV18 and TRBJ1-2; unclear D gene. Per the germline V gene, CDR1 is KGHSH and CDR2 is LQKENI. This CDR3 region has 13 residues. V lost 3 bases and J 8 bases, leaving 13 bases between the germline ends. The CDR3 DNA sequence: TGTGCCAGCTCACCCCTTGAGGGCGAGGGCTACACCTTC. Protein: CASSPLEGEGYTF.

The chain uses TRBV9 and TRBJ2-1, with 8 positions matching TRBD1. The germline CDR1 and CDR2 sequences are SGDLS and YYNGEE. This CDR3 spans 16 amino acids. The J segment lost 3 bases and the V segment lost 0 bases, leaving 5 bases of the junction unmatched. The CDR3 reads CASSVDHRGIYNEQFF. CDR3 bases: TGTGCCAGCAGCGTAGACCACAGGGGGATCTACAATGAGCAGTTCTTC.

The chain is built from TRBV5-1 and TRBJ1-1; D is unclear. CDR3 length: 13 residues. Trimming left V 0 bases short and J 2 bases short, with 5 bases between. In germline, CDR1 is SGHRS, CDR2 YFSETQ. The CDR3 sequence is CASSLVFNTEAFF. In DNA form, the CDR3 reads TGCGCCAGCAGCTTGGTCTTTAACACTGAAGCTTTCTTT.

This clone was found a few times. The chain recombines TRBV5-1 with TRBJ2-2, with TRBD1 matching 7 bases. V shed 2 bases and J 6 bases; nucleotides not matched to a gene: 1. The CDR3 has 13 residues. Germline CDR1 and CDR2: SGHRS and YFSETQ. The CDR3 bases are TGCGCCAGCAGCTTCGACAGGGCCGGGGAGCTGTTTTTT. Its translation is CASSFDRAGELFF.

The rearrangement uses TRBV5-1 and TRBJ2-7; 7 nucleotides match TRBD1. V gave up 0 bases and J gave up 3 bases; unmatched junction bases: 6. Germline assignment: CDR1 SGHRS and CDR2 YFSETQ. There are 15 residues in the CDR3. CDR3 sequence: CASSLDGQDNYEQYF. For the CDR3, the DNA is TGCGCCAGCAGCTTGGATGGACAGGATAACTACGAGCAGTACTTC.

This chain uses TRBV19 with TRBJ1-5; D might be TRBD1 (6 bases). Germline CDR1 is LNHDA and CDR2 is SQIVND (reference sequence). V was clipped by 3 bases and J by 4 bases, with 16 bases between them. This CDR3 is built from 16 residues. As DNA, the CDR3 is TGTGCCAGTAGTATCGTCCCGGGACACGAAAATCAGCCCCAGCATTTT. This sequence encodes CASSIVPGHENQPQHF.

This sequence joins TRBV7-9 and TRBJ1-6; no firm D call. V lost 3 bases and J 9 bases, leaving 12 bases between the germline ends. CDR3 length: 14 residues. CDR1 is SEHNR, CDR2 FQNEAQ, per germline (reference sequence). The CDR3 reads CASSFNAEGSPLHF. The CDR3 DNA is TGTGCCAGCAGCTTTAATGCAGAGGGTTCACCCCTCCACTTT.

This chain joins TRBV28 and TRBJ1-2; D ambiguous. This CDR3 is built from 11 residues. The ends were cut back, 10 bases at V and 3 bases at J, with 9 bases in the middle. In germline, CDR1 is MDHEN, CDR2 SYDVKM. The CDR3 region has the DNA TGTGCCACAGTATTATACTATGGCTACACCTTC. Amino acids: CATVLYYGYTF.

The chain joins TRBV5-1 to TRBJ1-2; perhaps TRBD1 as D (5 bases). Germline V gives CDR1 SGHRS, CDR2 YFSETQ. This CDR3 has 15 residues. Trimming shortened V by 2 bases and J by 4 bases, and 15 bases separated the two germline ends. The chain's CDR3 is CASSLGGVQGYGYTF. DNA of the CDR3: TGCGCCAGCAGCTTAGGAGGGGTGCAGGGCTATGGCTACACCTTC.

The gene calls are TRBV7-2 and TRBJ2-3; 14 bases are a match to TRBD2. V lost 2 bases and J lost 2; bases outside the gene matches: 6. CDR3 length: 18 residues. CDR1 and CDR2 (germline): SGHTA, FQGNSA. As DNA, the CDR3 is TGTGCCAGCAGCTTATCCGGACTAGCGGGGGGCTTCACAGATACGCAGTATTTT. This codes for CASSLSGLAGGFTDTQYF.

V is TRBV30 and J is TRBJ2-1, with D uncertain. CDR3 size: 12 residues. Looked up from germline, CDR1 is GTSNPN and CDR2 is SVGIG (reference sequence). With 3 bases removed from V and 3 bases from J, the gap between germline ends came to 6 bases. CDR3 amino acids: CAWRYGYNEQFF. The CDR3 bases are TGTGCCTGGAGGTACGGCTACAATGAGCAGTTCTTC.

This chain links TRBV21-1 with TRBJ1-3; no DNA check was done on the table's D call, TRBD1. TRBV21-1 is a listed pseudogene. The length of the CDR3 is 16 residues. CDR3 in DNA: TGTGCCAGCAGCCCCCGAGACAGGAGCTCTGGAAACACCATATATTTT. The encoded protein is CASSPRDRSSGNTIYF.

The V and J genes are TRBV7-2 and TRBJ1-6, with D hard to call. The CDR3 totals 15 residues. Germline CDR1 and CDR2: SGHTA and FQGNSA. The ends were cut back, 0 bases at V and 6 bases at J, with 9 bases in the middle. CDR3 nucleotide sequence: TGTGCCAGCAGCTTAGCGACACCTGGTAATTCACCCCTCCACTTT. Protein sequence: CASSLATPGNSPLHF.

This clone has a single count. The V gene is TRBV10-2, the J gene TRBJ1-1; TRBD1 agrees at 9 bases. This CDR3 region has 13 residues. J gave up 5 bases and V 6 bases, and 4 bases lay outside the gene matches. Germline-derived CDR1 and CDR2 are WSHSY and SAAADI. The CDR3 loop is CASRTGGYTEAFF. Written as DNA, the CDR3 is TGCGCCAGCAGGACAGGGGGTTATACTGAAGCTTTCTTT.

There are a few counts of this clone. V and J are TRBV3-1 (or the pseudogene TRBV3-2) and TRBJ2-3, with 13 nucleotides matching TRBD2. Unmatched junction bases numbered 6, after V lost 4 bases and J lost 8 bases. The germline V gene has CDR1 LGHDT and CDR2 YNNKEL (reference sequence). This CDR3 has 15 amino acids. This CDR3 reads CASSPTSGGSPTQYF. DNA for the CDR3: TGTGCCAGCAGCCCGACTAGCGGGGGGTCTCCTACGCAGTATTTT.

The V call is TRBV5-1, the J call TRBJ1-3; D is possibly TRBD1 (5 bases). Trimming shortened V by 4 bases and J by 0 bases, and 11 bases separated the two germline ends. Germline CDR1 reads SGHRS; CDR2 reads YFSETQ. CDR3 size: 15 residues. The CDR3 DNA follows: TGCGCCAGCAGCCTCCAGGGCTACTCTGGAAACACCATATATTTT. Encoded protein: CASSLQGYSGNTIYF.

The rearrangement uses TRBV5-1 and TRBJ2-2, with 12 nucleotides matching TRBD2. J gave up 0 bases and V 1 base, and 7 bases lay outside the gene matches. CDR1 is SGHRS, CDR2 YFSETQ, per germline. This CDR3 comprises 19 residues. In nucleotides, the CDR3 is TGCGCCAGCAGCTTGATGACTAGCGGGGGAGCATCGAACACCGGGGAGCTGTTTTTT. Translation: CASSLMTSGGASNTGELFF.

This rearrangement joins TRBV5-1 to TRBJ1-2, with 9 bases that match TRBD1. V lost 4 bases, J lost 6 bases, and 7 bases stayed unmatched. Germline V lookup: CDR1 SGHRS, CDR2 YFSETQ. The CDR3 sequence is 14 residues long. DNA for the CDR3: TGCGCCAGCAGCGGGGACAGGGTTAGTGATGGCTACACCTTC. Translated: CASSGDRVSDGYTF.

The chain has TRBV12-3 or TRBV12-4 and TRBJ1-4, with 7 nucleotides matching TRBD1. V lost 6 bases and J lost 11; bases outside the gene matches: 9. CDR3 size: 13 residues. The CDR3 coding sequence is TGTGCCAGCAGCCCGAAAGGGGGCGGGAAACTGTTTTTT. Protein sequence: CASSPKGGGKLFF.

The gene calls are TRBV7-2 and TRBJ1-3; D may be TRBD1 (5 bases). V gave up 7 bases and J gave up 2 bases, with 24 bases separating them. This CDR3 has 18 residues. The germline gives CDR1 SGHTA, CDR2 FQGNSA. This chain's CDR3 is CASNLHPPQGRPGNTIYF. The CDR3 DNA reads TGTGCCAGCAACCTCCACCCCCCCCAGGGAAGACCTGGAAACACCATATATTTT. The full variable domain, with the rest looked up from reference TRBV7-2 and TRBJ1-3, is GAGVSQSPSNKVTEKGKDVELRCDPISGHTALYWYRQSLGQGLEFLIYFQGNSAPDKSGLPSDRFSAERTGGSVSTLTIQRTQQEDSAVYLCASNLHPPQGRPGNTIYFGEGSWLTVV.